These 15 T cell receptor beta chains were sequenced from one sample in a study of cytomegalovirus exposure and HLA in healthy donors. Amplification used 60 Vbeta primers and 13 Jbeta primers. Clones were read by immunoSEQ multiplex PCR, and TCRdb kept only the in-frame ones, dropping some. The table shows over 100,000 clones, with less than 70% occurring only once. Sequenced sample: PBMCs. These receptor sequences come from a woman younger than 45 in good health and CMV-seronegative.

V usage is TRBV6-5 and J usage is TRBJ2-1; TRBD2 agrees at 7 bases. This CDR3 contains 13 residues. CDR1 is MNHEY, CDR2 SVGAGI, per germline. J gave up 8 bases and V 8 bases, and 9 bases lay outside the gene matches. The CDR3 bases are TGTGCCAGCGGGAGGGCCGGGTGGGATGAGCAGTTCTTC. Translating gives CASGRAGWDEQFF.

The gene calls are TRBV29-1 and TRBJ2-7, with 9 bases identical to TRBD2. Germline lookup yields CDR1 SQVTM and CDR2 ANQGSEA. Trimming cost V 4 bases and J 4 bases; bases outside gene matches: 5. The CDR3 length is 13 residues. CDR3 in amino acids: CSVAAGGPYEQYF. CDR3 DNA sequence: TGCAGCGTTGCGGCGGGAGGGCCTTACGAGCAGTACTTC.

This chain connects TRBV7-9 to TRBJ2-5, with TRBD1 matching over 9 bases. The V gene's germline CDR1 is SEHNR and CDR2 FQNEAQ (reference sequence). J gave up 7 bases and V 1 base, and 4 bases lay outside the gene matches. The CDR3 loop spans 14 amino acids. The CDR3 loop reads CASSLGQGDRTQYF. DNA for the CDR3: TGTGCCAGCAGCTTAGGACAGGGGGATCGGACCCAGTACTTC.

The rearrangement links TRBV7-8 to TRBJ2-7; 9 bases line up with TRBD1. The CDR3 contains 16 residues. V gave up 0 bases and J gave up 3 bases; unmatched junction bases: 6. The germline V gene encodes CDR1 SGHVS and CDR2 FQNEAQ. The CDR3 loop reads CASSLARGTGFYEQYF. The CDR3 DNA reads as TGTGCCAGCAGCTTAGCTAGGGGGACAGGGTTCTACGAGCAGTACTTC.

About this clone: Other DNA sequences from this sample encode an identical CDR3 as well. V usage is TRBV5-1 and J usage is TRBJ2-5; 8 bases line up with TRBD2. The ends lost 1 base at V and 1 base at J; junction bases unmatched: 3. Germline lookup yields CDR1 SGHRS and CDR2 YFSETQ. This CDR3 is built from 15 residues. The CDR3 is CASSLTSGSQETQYF. The CDR3 DNA follows: TGCGCCAGCAGCTTGACTAGCGGCTCCCAAGAGACCCAGTACTTC.

The chain links TRBV28 to TRBJ2-1; 12 bases fit TRBD2. J lost 0 bases, V lost 5 bases, and 5 bases had no gene match. The CDR3 runs 17 residues. Looked up from germline, CDR1 is MDHEN and CDR2 is SYDVKM. Here the CDR3 DNA reads TGTGCCAGCAGTATCTTGACTAGCGGGAGCTCCTACAATGAGCAGTTCTTC. It is translated as CASSILTSGSSYNEQFF.

The rearrangement links TRBV4-2 to TRBJ1-6, with 9 bases identical to TRBD1. CDR1 LGHNA and CDR2 YNFKEQ come from the germline V gene. CDR3 length: 18 residues. The ends lost 1 base at V and 4 bases at J; junction bases unmatched: 8. In nucleotides, the CDR3 is TGTGCCAGCAGCCAAGTAGGGGACAGGGAGATTTATAATTCACCCCTCCACTTT. Translated, it gives CASSQVGDREIYNSPLHF.

This sequence joins TRBV28 and TRBJ1-1; 7 positions match TRBD1. J was trimmed by 1 base and V by 2 bases; bases with no gene match: 10. The germline gives CDR1 MDHEN, CDR2 SYDVKM. This CDR3 region has 17 residues. The CDR3 reads CASSLSPFGTENTEAFF. Written as DNA, the CDR3 is TGTGCCAGCAGTTTAAGCCCCTTCGGGACAGAGAACACTGAAGCTTTCTTT.

This clone appeared a single time. The V call is TRBV7-6, the J call TRBJ2-5; TRBD2 aligns across 11 bases. With 4 bases clipped from V and 5 bases from J, the junction kept 9 bases outside the gene matches. There are 16 residues in the CDR3. Germline CDR1 and CDR2: SGHVS and FNYEAQ. The CDR3 DNA is TGTGCCAGCAGCTCACCTAGCGGGAGGCAGGGGGAGACCCAGTACTTC. It is translated as CASSSPSGRQGETQYF. Full variable domain (missing parts from reference TRBV7-6 and TRBJ2-5): GAGVSQSPRYKVTKRGQDVALRCDPISGHVSLYWYRQALGQGPEFLTYFNYEAQQDKSGLPNDRFSAERPEGSISTLTIQRTEQRDSAMYRCASSSPSGRQGETQYFGPGTRLLVL.

The chain joins TRBV7-8 to TRBJ2-7; TRBD2 matches 13 bases. The CDR3 length is 15 residues. The V and J ends lost 5 bases and 5 bases, in that order; junction bases with no gene match: 6. Germline V gives CDR1 SGHVS, CDR2 FQNEAQ. CDR3 amino acids: CASSQGTSGAHEQYF. Here the CDR3 DNA reads TGTGCCAGCAGCCAAGGGACTAGCGGGGCCCACGAGCAGTACTTC.

The V call is TRBV2, the J call TRBJ2-7; 8 nucleotides line up with TRBD1. Germline loops: CDR1 SNHLY, CDR2 FYNNEI. V lost 7 bases, J lost 2 bases, and 7 bases stayed unmatched. The CDR3 extends over 14 amino acids. CDR3 residues: CASKAGQGAYEQYF. The CDR3 DNA reads as TGTGCCAGCAAGGCAGGACAGGGAGCCTACGAGCAGTACTTC.

The chain has TRBV4-1 and TRBJ1-1; 7 bases align to TRBD1. Germline CDR1 MGHRA, CDR2 YSYEKL. V was clipped by 6 bases and J by 4 bases; unmatched bases: 5. The CDR3 extends over 13 amino acids. For the CDR3, the DNA is TGCGCCAGCAGTGACAGGGTTGCCACTGAAGCTTTCTTT. Translated: CASSDRVATEAFF.

The gene calls are TRBV28 and TRBJ1-5; 7 nucleotides align to TRBD1. Germline V gene lookup returns CDR1 MDHEN and CDR2 SYDVKM. V lost 6 bases, J lost 2 bases, and 4 bases stayed unmatched. The length of the CDR3 is 14 residues. As DNA, the CDR3 is TGTGCCAGCAGGCCCGGACAGGGCAATCAGCCCCAGCATTTT. This encodes CASRPGQGNQPQHF.

The chain couples TRBV28 to TRBJ2-7; D might be TRBD1 (6 bases). The CDR3 runs to 14 residues. V was shortened by 8 bases and J by 2 bases, with 16 bases between the two germline ends. The V gene's germline CDR1 is MDHEN and CDR2 SYDVKM. CDR3 residues: CASHTRDNPYEQYF. CDR3 in DNA: TGTGCCAGCCACACACGGGACAATCCCTACGAGCAGTACTTC.

The V and J genes are TRBV7-9 and TRBJ2-1, with a possible D match to TRBD2 (6 bases). Trimming cost V 4 bases and J 0 bases, with 13 bases left between them. Looked up from germline, CDR1 is SEHNR and CDR2 is FQNEAQ (reference sequence). The CDR3 is made up of 16 amino acids. In nucleotides, the CDR3 is TGTGCCAGCAGCTCCCTCCGGGAGAGCTCCTACAATGAGCAGTTCTTC. This codes for CASSSLRESSYNEQFF.